This T cell receptor (beta chain) was obtained from a study of CXCR3-negative and CXCR3-positive naive CD8 T cells (dated by TCRdb to the late 2010s). Regarding the research as a whole: In total, about 150 million TRB reads were obtained, or roughly 1.5 +/- 0.3 million reads per library. Diversity and physicochemical repertoire analyses were performed on around 10 donors pooled from two independent experiments. The TRBV-TRBJ cluster analysis covered naive subsets from roughly five donors and memory cells from 3 donors.

General conclusions and limits of the study: Because surface CD5, which has been linked to self-reactivity in mice, was comparable between naive subsets, TCR interaction strength was also inferred from TRB CDR3 physicochemical properties. Naive CXCR3-negative and CXCR3-positive cells from the same donor showed similar TRBV-TRBJ usage, whereas memory cells showed distinct patterns. Freshly isolated PBMCs were used for most assays because CXCR3 expression went down partially after cryopreservation. Compared with CXCR3-negative naive cells, CXCR3-positive naive cells had TRB CDR3s with higher hydrophobicity (lower Kidera factor 4), lower energy, and higher strength and volume indices. Repertoire diversity was comparably high in both naive subsets but much lower in memory CD8+ T cells.

Including the terminal cysteine and phenylalanine, the CDR3 comprises 14 residues. No coding sequence is recorded. CDR1 and CDR2 are read off the germline V gene as MNHEY and SVGAGI. Comment on this clonotype: Its antigen is not yet known.

Each CD8+ T cell subset was flow-sorted in triplicate, and some 310,000 cells per subset were placed directly into RLT lysis buffer. To exclude memory contaminants, naive CD8+ T cells were stringently defined as CD45RO-CCR7+CD27+CD95-. Peripheral blood mononuclear cells were isolated from buffy coats by standard density gradient centrifugation. Naive CXCR3-negative and CXCR3-positive CD8+ T cells were flow-sorted using a FACSAria III. Total RNA was extracted from sorted cells with an RNeasy Mini Kit. Instrument on record: NextSeq 550. The Human TCR Profiling Kit (MiLaboratory) was used to prepare UMI-labeled 5' RACE TRB cDNA libraries. cDNA synthesis used the entire amount of extracted RNA, and PCR amplification then used the entire amount of cDNA produced. Libraries were prepared in parallel with an identical number of PCR cycles. The authors' pipeline ran thus. With a requirement of at least two reads per UMI, MIGEC and MiXCR extracted about 50,000 +/- 10,000 unique UMI-labeled TRB cDNA molecules per library. Each library averaged 40,000 +/- 10,000 functional in-frame TRB CDR3 nucleotide clonotypes without stop codons. Diversity metrics, including normalized Shannon-Wiener and Chao1, were computed in VDJtools after downsampling to 5000 UMI-labeled TRB molecules per sample. VDJtools was used to calculate clonotype-size-weighted physicochemical properties of the central five CDR3 residues, namely interaction energy, strength, volume and Kidera factor 4. TCRdb reprocessed the reads, reporting each CDR3 protein sequence once and no DNA. These V and J calls rely on TCRdb rather than the paper's analysis. This sample's table lists some 130,000 distinct CDR3 sequences. Approximately 0.5% of the sample goes to the ten largest clones.

Sequencing was done on a sample of naive CXCR3- CD8+ T cells from blood. The cell subset or site label on this specimen signifies: CD45RO-CCR7+CD27+CD95- naive CD8+ T cells lacking CXCR3 (TNR3-). The sequence joins TRBV6-5 to TRBJ2-1; TCRdb selects TRBD2, and the lack of DNA leaves this call unchecked. The receptor was derived from a human donor in good health. Some clones in this sample may be carry-over from other donors' samples. CDR3 region: CASSYPGGGAEQFF.